This TCR beta chain was captured by sequencing in a study of shared clonotypes between healthy human individuals. As regards this clone: Antigen: not known.

This table comes from immunoSEQ multiplex PCR, and its TCRdb copy is limited to in-frame clones, with some not included. The data contain about 2 million clones, around 96% of them seen just once; the ten biggest clones take up less than 1.5%. The study, taken as a whole, reports: Only a few donors were included, so the genetic and exposure-history diversity represented was limited. An expected dependence of interdonor clonotype sharing on sequencing depth was noted. Relative to clonotypes present in all four donors, those not shared had lower generation probabilities. Memory subsets generally showed lower estimated richness than naive subsets.

Positive CCR7 selection of CD45RO-negative cells yielded the naive CD8 cells, and terminally differentiated effector memory CD45RA+ cells were excluded. The specimen sequenced was naive CD8+ T cells sorted from blood. This clonotype originated in a man between 18 and 35 years old in good health.

This CDR3 reads CSVEIFNEQFF. The CDR3 DNA follows: TGCAGCGTTGAAATTTTCAATGAGCAGTTCTTC. The rearrangement uses TRBV29-1 and TRBJ2-1; D ambiguous. V lost 2 bases to trimming and J lost 6 bases, with 5 bases between them. Germline CDR1 is SQVTM and CDR2 is ANQGSEA. The CDR3 has 11 residues.